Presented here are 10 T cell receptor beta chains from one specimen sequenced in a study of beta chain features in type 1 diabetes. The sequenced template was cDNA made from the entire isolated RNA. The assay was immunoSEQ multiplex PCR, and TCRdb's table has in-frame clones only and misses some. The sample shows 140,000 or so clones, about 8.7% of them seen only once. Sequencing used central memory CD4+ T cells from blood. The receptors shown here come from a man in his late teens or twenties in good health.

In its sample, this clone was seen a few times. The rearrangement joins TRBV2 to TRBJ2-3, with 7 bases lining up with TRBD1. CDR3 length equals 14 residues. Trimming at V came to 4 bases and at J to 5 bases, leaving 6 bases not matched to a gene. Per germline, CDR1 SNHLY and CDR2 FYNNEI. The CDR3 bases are TGTGCCAGCAGTGCCGTTACAGGGGAAGATACGCAGTATTTT. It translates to CASSAVTGEDTQYF. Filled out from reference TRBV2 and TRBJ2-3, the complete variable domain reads EPEVTQTPSHQVTQMGQEVILRCVPISNHLYFYWYRQILGQKVEFLVSFYNNEISEKSEIFDDQFSVERPDGSNFTLKIRSTKLEDSAMYFCASSAVTGEDTQYFGPGTRLTVL.

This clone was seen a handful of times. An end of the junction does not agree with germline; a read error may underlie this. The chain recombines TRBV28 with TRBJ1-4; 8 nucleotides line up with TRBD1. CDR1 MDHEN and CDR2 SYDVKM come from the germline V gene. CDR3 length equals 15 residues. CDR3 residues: CASSFGQGANEKLFF. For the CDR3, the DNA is TGTGCCAGCAGTTTCGGACAGGGCGCTAACGAAAAACTGTTTTTT.

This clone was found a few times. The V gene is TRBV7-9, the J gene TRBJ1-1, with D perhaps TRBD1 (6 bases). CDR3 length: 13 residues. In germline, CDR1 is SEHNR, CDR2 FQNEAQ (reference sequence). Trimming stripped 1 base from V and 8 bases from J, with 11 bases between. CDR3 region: CASSLVQGTEAFF. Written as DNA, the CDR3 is TGTGCCAGCAGCTTAGTCCAAGGGACAGAAGCTTTCTTT.

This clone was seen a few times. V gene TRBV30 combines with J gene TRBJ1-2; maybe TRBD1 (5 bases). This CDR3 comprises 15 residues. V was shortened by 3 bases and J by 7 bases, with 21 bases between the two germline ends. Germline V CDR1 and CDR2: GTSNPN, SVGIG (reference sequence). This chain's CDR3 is CAWSIFNRFERGYTF. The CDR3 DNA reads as TGTGCCTGGAGCATTTTCAACAGGTTTGAGCGTGGCTACACCTTC. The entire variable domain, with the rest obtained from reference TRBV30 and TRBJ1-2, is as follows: SQTIHQWPATLVQPVGSPLSLECTVEGTSNPNLYWYRQAAGRGLQLLFYSVGIGQISSEVPQNLSASRPQDRQFILSSKKLLLSDSGFYLCAWSIFNRFERGYTFGSGTRLTVV.

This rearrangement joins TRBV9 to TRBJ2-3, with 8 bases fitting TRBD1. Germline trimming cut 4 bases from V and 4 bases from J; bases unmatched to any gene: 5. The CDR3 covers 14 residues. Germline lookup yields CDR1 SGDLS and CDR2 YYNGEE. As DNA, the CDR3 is TGTGCCAGCAGCACTCGGACAGGGCCAGATACGCAGTATTTT. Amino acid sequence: CASSTRTGPDTQYF.

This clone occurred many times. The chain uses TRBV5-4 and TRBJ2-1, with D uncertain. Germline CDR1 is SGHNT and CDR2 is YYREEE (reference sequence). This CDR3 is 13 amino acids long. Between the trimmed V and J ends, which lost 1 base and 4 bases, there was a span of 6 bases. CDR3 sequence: CASSLSVYNEQFF. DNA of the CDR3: TGTGCCAGCAGCTTGTCTGTATACAATGAGCAGTTCTTC.

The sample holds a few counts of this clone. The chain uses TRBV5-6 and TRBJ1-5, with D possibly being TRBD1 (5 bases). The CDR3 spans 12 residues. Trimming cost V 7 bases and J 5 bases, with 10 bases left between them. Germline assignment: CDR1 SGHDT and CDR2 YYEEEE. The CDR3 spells CASAKGDQPQHF. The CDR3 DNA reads TGTGCCAGCGCCAAAGGGGATCAGCCCCAGCATTTT.

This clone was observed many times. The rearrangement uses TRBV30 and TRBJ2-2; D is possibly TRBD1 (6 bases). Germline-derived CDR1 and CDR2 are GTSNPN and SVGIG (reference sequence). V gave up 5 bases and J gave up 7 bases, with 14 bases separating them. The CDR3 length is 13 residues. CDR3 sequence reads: CAWQGSTNGELFF. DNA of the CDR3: TGTGCCTGGCAGGGGTCAACGAACGGGGAGCTGTTTTTT.

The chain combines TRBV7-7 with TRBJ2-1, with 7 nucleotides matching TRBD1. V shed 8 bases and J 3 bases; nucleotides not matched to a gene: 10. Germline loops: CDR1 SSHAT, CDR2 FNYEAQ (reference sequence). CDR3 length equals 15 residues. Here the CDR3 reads CASSRRAGGYNEQFF. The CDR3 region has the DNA TGTGCCAGCTCCCGACGGGCAGGGGGCTACAATGAGCAGTTCTTC.

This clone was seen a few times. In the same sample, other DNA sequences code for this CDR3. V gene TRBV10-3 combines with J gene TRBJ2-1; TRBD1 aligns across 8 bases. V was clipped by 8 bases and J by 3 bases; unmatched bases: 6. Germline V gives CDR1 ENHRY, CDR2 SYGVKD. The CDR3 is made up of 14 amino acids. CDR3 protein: CAISDRGDYNEQFF. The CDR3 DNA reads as TGTGCCATCTCTGACAGGGGAGACTACAATGAGCAGTTCTTC.